The sequence of this T cell receptor beta chain was determined in a study of beta chain features in type 1 diabetes. Background on the study: No age, gender or cell yield differences were seen between patients and healthy donors.

Sequencing targeted expressed TCRB transcripts, as all isolated RNA had been reverse transcribed. About 3.57 million reads per sample on average were obtained from naive, central memory and regulatory T cell samples. Measured with immunoSEQ multiplex PCR; TCRdb has only the in-frame clones, and not every one. The sample records over 500,000 clones, less than 20% being singletons. General study points: Across all four CD4+ subsets, people with type 1 diabetes showed modestly shorter TCRB CDR3s. Researchers caution that PCR might favor shorter templates, equally among patients and controls.

Concerning this clone: Its antigen is still unknown.

With 5 bases removed from V and 5 bases from J, the gap between germline ends came to 10 bases. The CDR3 sequence is 13 residues long. Germline V CDR1 and CDR2: SEHNR, FQNEAQ (reference sequence). V usage is TRBV7-9 and J usage is TRBJ2-1; the D gene is possibly TRBD1 (5 bases). Sequencing was carried out using naive CD4+ T cells from blood. This receptor was identified in a man aged 18 to 29 in good health. As DNA, the CDR3 is TGTGCCAGCAGCCTCCAGGGCCACAATGAGCAGTTCTTC. This codes for CASSLQGHNEQFF.